The following is a T cell receptor (beta chain) sequence with its context. Its antigen has not been determined. No qualities accompany the bases; no much larger clone lies one base away. This sample is drawn from a study of control samples from healthy donors and cancer patients (TCRdb year 2020). The method behind the library was the immunoSEQ multiplex PCR assay. TCRdb re-hosts the immuneACCESS table, in-frame sequences only. Its copies lack some clones; in the studies checked, an unresolved V gene accounts for under half of them, and the cause for the rest is not known. This sample lists some 140,000 clones; approximately 86% were detected once. Clones ranked in the top ten supply just over 8.5% of the sample. The CDR3 covers 17 residues, taking in both the cysteine and the phenylalanine. Only the CDR3 DNA stays, 51 bases, in frame from base 1. V lost 4 bases and J lost 1 base; the stretch between them is 17 bases long. Taken from the germline V gene (reference sequence), the CDR1 and CDR2 loops are SEHNR and FQNEAQ.

Material for sequencing was blood. The origin of this receptor is a woman younger than 45 in good health. The chain couples TRBV7-9 to TRBJ2-1, with the identity of the D gene unclear. The nucleotides are TGTGCCAGCAGCTCTCTTGAGAGGACCCCGTCCTACAATGAGCAGTTCTTC. It codes for CASSSLERTPSYNEQFF. With the portions outside the CDR3 filled from the reference TRBV7-9 and TRBJ2-1 genes, the complete variable region becomes DTGVSQNPRHKITKRGQNVTFRCDPISEHNRLYWYRQTLGQGPEFLTYFQNEAQLEKSRLLSDRFSAERPKGSFSTLEIQRTEQGDSAMYLCASSSLERTPSYNEQFFGPGTRLTVL.